This is a list of T cell receptor beta chains from one sample in a study of shared clonotypes between healthy human individuals. Libraries were prepared by immunoSEQ multiplex PCR; TCRdb keeps only in-frame clonotypes and omits some of them. The table lists about 2 million clones, over 85% of them singletons. Input material: naive CD8+ T cells sorted from blood. Receptors were obtained from a man aged 18-30 years in good health. CDR3s include the opening cysteine and the closing phenylalanine or tryptophan. A D gene is named only where the DNA matches it firmly. Only some rows state a clone size, as once, few, many or a class for expanded clones.

>-|-|TRBV7-9|TRBJ2-5
CASSSSSGEEEETQYF
TGTGCCAGCAGCTCCAGTTCAGGGGAGGAGGAAGAGACCCAGTACTTC
>TRBD2|-|TRBV5-6|TRBJ2-7
CASSGTSGPTYEQYF
TGTGCCAGCAGCGGGACTAGCGGTCCTACCTACGAGCAGTACTTC
>-|once|TRBV15|TRBJ2-1
CATSIRPGTLSYNEQFF
TGTGCCACCAGCATCCGCCCCGGGACACTCTCCTACAATGAGCAGTTCTTC
>-|-|TRBV6-6|TRBJ2-1
CASSWTQGTYNEQFF
TGTGCCAGCAGCTGGACGCAGGGGACCTACAATGAGCAGTTCTTC
>-|-|TRBV5-1|TRBJ2-2
CASSLESPGGELFF
TGCGCCAGCAGCTTGGAATCTCCGGGCGGGGAGCTGTTTTTT
>-|-|TRBV2|TRBJ2-7
CASSDPGDEQYF
TGTGCCAGCAGTGATCCCGGGGATGAGCAGTACTTC
>TRBD2|-|TRBV4-1|TRBJ2-7
CASSQLLAGGEYEQYF
TGCGCCAGCAGCCAACTACTAGCGGGGGGGGAGTACGAGCAGTACTTC
>-|-|TRBV6-5|TRBJ1-2
CASSYSSGMEYGYTF
TGTGCCAGCAGTTACTCGTCAGGGATGGAGTATGGCTACACCTTC
>-|-|TRBV9|TRBJ1-2
CASSVEGTPFSEGGYTF
TGTGCCAGCAGCGTAGAGGGGACACCTTTCTCAGAAGGGGGCTACACCTTC
>-|-|TRBV11-3|TRBJ2-2
CASSLAVVGLKGPGELFF
TGTGCCAGCAGCTTAGCCGTCGTGGGGCTAAAGGGTCCCGGGGAGCTGTTTTTT
>-|-|TRBV30|TRBJ1-2
CAWSVRGRAGGYTF
TGTGCCTGGAGTGTACGAGGCAGGGCTGGGGGCTACACCTTC
>TRBD1|-|TRBV18|TRBJ2-7
CASFSTGGEDEQYF
TGTGCCAGCTTCTCGACAGGGGGCGAGGACGAGCAGTACTTC
>-|once|TRBV6-5|TRBJ2-5
CASSPSEGGETQYF
TGTGCCAGCAGCCCCTCCGAGGGAGGTGAGACCCAGTACTTC
>-|-|TRBV2|TRBJ1-5
CASSEAQGNQPQHF
TGTGCCAGCAGTGAAGCGCAAGGGAATCAGCCCCAGCATTTT
>-|-|TRBV6-5|TRBJ2-7
CASIQNWASYEQYF
TGTGCCAGCATTCAGAATTGGGCCTCCTACGAGCAGTACTTC
>TRBD2|once|TRBV7-9|TRBJ2-3
CASNNFGGLAGLTDTQYF
TGTGCCAGCAACAACTTCGGTGGACTAGCGGGACTCACAGATACGCAGTATTTT
>-|few|TRBV30|TRBJ1-1
CAWTSGNTEAFF
TGTGCCTGGACCAGTGGTAACACTGAAGCTTTCTTT
>-|-|TRBV10-1|TRBJ2-7
CASSDQSEEQYF
TGCGCCAGCAGTGACCAGTCTGAAGAGCAGTACTTC
>TRBD1|-|TRBV11-2|TRBJ2-5
CASSLGTGRQETQYF
TGTGCCAGCAGCTTAGGGACAGGGCGGCAAGAGACCCAGTACTTC
>TRBD1|-|TRBV7-9|TRBJ2-7
CASSSTGTGFPYEQYF
TGTGCCAGCAGCTCAACCGGGACAGGGTTTCCGTACGAGCAGTACTTC
>-|-|TRBV5-3|TRBJ2-5
CARSLSRGETQYF
TGTGCCAGAAGCTTGAGCAGGGGAGAGACCCAGTACTTC
>-|-|TRBV27|TRBJ2-7
CASSFSGGVLYEQYF
TGTGCCAGCAGTTTTTCAGGGGGGGTTCTCTACGAGCAGTACTTC
>TRBD1|-|TRBV27|TRBJ2-1
CASSLTGGYNEQFF
TGTGCCAGCAGTTTGACAGGGGGCTACAATGAGCAGTTCTTC
>-|-|TRBV6-5|TRBJ2-1
CASSLNNEQFF
TGTGCCAGCAGTCTTAACAATGAGCAGTTCTTC
>-|-|TRBV7-9|TRBJ1-4
CATSTSYTGDNEKLFF
TGTGCCACCTCCACCTCCTATACAGGCGATAATGAAAAACTGTTTTTT